A single sample gave rise to the 30 T cell receptor beta chains below, sequenced in a study of T cells expressing NK-cell markers. TCRdb re-called the 5' RACE reads; one entry per CDR3 protein, DNA not given. Its table records about 300,000 distinct CDR3 sequences. Material: blood T cells: a sorted CD56 or NKG2C T cell subset, CD4+ or CD8+ T cells, or bulk PBMC T cells (not recorded which). All receptors come from a woman aged 18 to 75 in good health.

The chain links TRBV20-1 to TRBJ2-3. The CDR3 runs to 14 residues. Germline-derived CDR1 and CDR2 are DFQATT and SNEGSKA (reference sequence). The CDR3 sequence: CSARRRTSTDTQYF.

CDR3: CSARDRGRSNSPLHF. V gene TRBV20-1 combines with J gene TRBJ1-6; the D call from TCRdb, TRBD1, cannot be confirmed without DNA. The CDR3 loop spans 15 amino acids. Germline lookup yields CDR1 DFQATT and CDR2 SNEGSKA (reference sequence).

The V gene is TRBV12-3 or TRBV12-4, the J gene TRBJ2-7; TCRdb reports TRBD2, a call that lacks DNA to check it against. This CDR3 contains 14 residues. The CDR3 protein is CASSSGTIPGLIGF.

Here the CDR3 reads CSARDGGGNTIYF. V and J are TRBV20-1 and TRBJ1-3; lacking DNA, the TRBD1 call made by TCRdb goes unchecked. Germline V CDR1 and CDR2: DFQATT, SNEGSKA (reference sequence). CDR3 length equals 13 residues.

V usage is TRBV4-1 and J usage is TRBJ2-1; the D call of TRBD1 rests on TCRdb alone, since no DNA is present to check it. Per germline, CDR1 MGHRA and CDR2 YSYEKL. CDR3 size: 13 residues. CDR3 amino acids: CASSPAARNEQFF.

The rearrangement joins TRBV6-1 to TRBJ1-1; TCRdb indicates TRBD1, and absent DNA this call remains unverified. CDR1 is MNHNS, CDR2 SASEGT, per germline. There are 13 residues in the CDR3. The CDR3 region is CASSETGLTEAFF.

The chain recombines TRBV5-1 with TRBJ2-1; without DNA, the TCRdb call of TRBD2 cannot be checked. The germline gives CDR1 SGHRS, CDR2 YFSETQ. The CDR3 is made up of 13 amino acids. CDR3: CASSLRTSDEQFF.

The chain is built from TRBV7-9 and TRBJ2-5; TCRdb indicates TRBD2, and absent DNA this call remains unverified. In germline, CDR1 is SEHNR, CDR2 FQNEAQ (reference sequence). This CDR3 is 16 amino acids long. The CDR3 loop is CASRYGTSQYQETQYF. The full variable domain, its missing parts supplied by reference TRBV7-9 and TRBJ2-5, is DTGVSQNPRHKITKRGQNVTFRCDPISEHNRLYWYRQTLGQGPEFLTYFQNEAQLEKSRLLSDRFSAERPKGSFSTLEIQRTEQGDSAMYLCASRYGTSQYQETQYFGPGTRLLVL.

The J gene is TRBJ2-7, the V gene TRBV5-1; lacking DNA, the TRBD2 call made by TCRdb goes unchecked. CDR1 is SGHRS and CDR2 is YFSETQ in the germline V gene. This CDR3 has 14 residues. CDR3 amino acids: CASSLTSGVNEQYF.

The V call is TRBV7-2, the J call TRBJ1-5. The CDR3 has 16 amino acids. Looked up from germline, CDR1 is SGHTA and CDR2 is FQGNSA. Here the CDR3 reads CASSLGLGRGNQPQHF. Together with reference TRBV7-2 and TRBJ1-5, the CDR3 gives the full variable domain: GAGVSQSPSNKVTEKGKDVELRCDPISGHTALYWYRQSLGQGLEFLIYFQGNSAPDKSGLPSDRFSAERTGGSVSTLTIQRTQQEDSAVYLCASSLGLGRGNQPQHFGDGTRLSIL.

The chain has TRBV7-9 and TRBJ1-1. CDR1 and CDR2 (germline): SEHNR, FQNEAQ (reference sequence). CDR3 length equals 13 residues. CDR3 amino acids: CASSPQLNTEAFF.

This chain joins TRBV11-2 and TRBJ1-1; no DNA is available, so the TRBD1 call from TCRdb remains unchecked. This CDR3 is built from 16 residues. Per the germline V gene, CDR1 is SGHAT and CDR2 is FQNNGV. The CDR3 here is CASSLEAGAVNTEAFF.

The chain couples TRBV28 to TRBJ2-3; the D call of TRBD2 rests on TCRdb alone, since no DNA is present to check it. Germline V gene sequence: CDR1 MDHEN, CDR2 SYDVKM. This CDR3 spans 17 amino acids. The CDR3 region is CASSLWTSGRLADTQYF.

The chain combines TRBV3-1 with TRBJ2-3; TCRdb names TRBD2, which stays unverified in the absence of DNA. The germline gives CDR1 LGHDT, CDR2 YNNKEL (reference sequence). The CDR3 extends over 14 amino acids. This CDR3 reads CASSRLERTDTQYF.

The chain uses TRBV7-9 and TRBJ2-1; without DNA, the TCRdb call of TRBD2 cannot be checked. Germline CDR1 is SEHNR and CDR2 is FQNEAQ (reference sequence). The CDR3 consists of 16 residues. This chain's CDR3 is CASSTPSSGSPREQFF.

The chain carries TRBV16 and TRBJ1-3; TCRdb names TRBD1, which stays unverified in the absence of DNA. Germline CDR1 reads KGHSY; CDR2 reads FQNENV. CDR3 length equals 15 residues. This CDR3 is CASSQNAGQGNTIYF.

The chain is built from TRBV10-3 and TRBJ1-5. The CDR3 has 14 residues. CDR1 and CDR2 from the germline V gene are ENHRY and SYGVKD. CDR3 in amino acids: CAISEFVGDQPQHF.

The genes are TRBV7-9 and TRBJ1-1; the D gene TCRdb calls, TRBD1, cannot be checked with no DNA. The CDR3 runs to 12 residues. Germline V lookup: CDR1 SEHNR, CDR2 FQNEAQ (reference sequence). The CDR3 region is CASSFLWTEAFF. Complete variable domain (other parts from reference TRBV7-9 and TRBJ1-1): DTGVSQNPRHKITKRGQNVTFRCDPISEHNRLYWYRQTLGQGPEFLTYFQNEAQLEKSRLLSDRFSAERPKGSFSTLEIQRTEQGDSAMYLCASSFLWTEAFFGQGTRLTVV.

V and J are TRBV5-1 and TRBJ2-1; the D gene TCRdb calls, TRBD1, cannot be checked with no DNA. Germline V gene data show CDR1 as SGHRS and CDR2 as YFSETQ. The CDR3 length is 15 residues. The CDR3 here is CASSPWEGADNEQFF. Supplemented by reference TRBV5-1 and TRBJ2-1, the full variable domain reads KAGVTQTPRYLIKTRGQQVTLSCSPISGHRSVSWYQQTPGQGLQFLFEYFSETQRNKGNFPGRFSGRQFSNSRSEMNVSTLELGDSALYLCASSPWEGADNEQFFGPGTRLTVL.

CDR3 sequence reads: CASSSDRGPDTQYF. J is TRBJ2-3 and V is TRBV7-2; the D gene TCRdb calls, TRBD1, cannot be checked with no DNA. The germline V gene encodes CDR1 SGHTA and CDR2 FQGNSA. This CDR3 is built from 14 residues.

The chain employs TRBV7-2 and TRBJ2-4; TCRdb returns TRBD2, unconfirmable since there is no DNA. The CDR3 runs 16 residues. Per germline, CDR1 SGHTA and CDR2 FQGNSA. CDR3 region: CASSPLAGGTFNIQYF.

The genes are TRBV5-6 and TRBJ1-5; the TCRdb D gene call, TRBD1, has no DNA to confirm it. CDR3 size: 14 residues. The germline V gene encodes CDR1 SGHDT and CDR2 YYEEEE. The CDR3 is CASSLGPGDQPQHF.

The chain has TRBV20-1 and TRBJ2-1; the D call of TRBD2 rests on TCRdb alone, since no DNA is present to check it. Germline values: CDR1 DFQATT, CDR2 SNEGSKA (reference sequence). The CDR3 totals 15 residues. This chain's CDR3 is CSASTSGSRRDEQFF.

The chain employs TRBV29-1 and TRBJ2-1; with no DNA, the TCRdb D assignment of TRBD2 cannot be verified. This CDR3 spans 13 amino acids. Germline CDR1 and CDR2: SQVTM and ANQGSEA. The CDR3 sequence: CSVGPAGVGEQFF.

The V call is TRBV18, the J call TRBJ2-1; the TCRdb D gene call, TRBD1, has no DNA to confirm it. Germline V gives CDR1 KGHSH, CDR2 LQKENI. This CDR3 comprises 16 residues. CDR3 sequence reads: CASSRSGTGLLGEQFF.

The chain combines TRBV7-8 with TRBJ2-1; TCRdb indicates TRBD2, and absent DNA this call remains unverified. CDR3 size: 20 residues. Germline-derived CDR1 and CDR2 are SGHVS and FQNEAQ. Here the CDR3 reads CASSLNFRLGRSSSYNEQFF.

CDR3 loop: CASSPLAGGGVDTQYF. The V call is TRBV2, the J call TRBJ2-3; TCRdb returns TRBD2, unconfirmable since there is no DNA. The germline CDR1 and CDR2 sequences are SNHLY and FYNNEI. This CDR3 is built from 16 residues.

The rearrangement links TRBV5-5 to TRBJ1-2; TCRdb designates TRBD1, a call that cannot be tested without DNA. Germline V lookup: CDR1 SGHKS, CDR2 YYEKEE (reference sequence). This CDR3 region has 14 residues. CDR3 sequence reads: CASSLAGGKRGYTF.

The genes are TRBV20-1 and TRBJ2-7; lacking DNA, the TRBD1 call made by TCRdb goes unchecked. The germline V gene encodes CDR1 DFQATT and CDR2 SNEGSKA (reference sequence). The CDR3 has 12 residues. CDR3 sequence: CSATPETYEQYF.

V gene TRBV5-1 combines with J gene TRBJ2-2. The CDR3 extends over 14 amino acids. CDR1 and CDR2 (germline): SGHRS, YFSETQ. The CDR3 protein is CASSLEGFRGELFF.